A single sample is the source of the 30 T cell receptor beta chains below, sequenced in a study of CD8 T cells in Susac syndrome. Reverse transcription of roughly 0.5 to 1 ug RNA was performed with random hexamers. TCRdb re-analysed the immunoSEQ multiplex PCR reads in MiXCR, keeping a single row per CDR3 protein. The sample holds 90,000 to 110,000 distinct CDR3 sequences; roughly 95% are singletons and the top ten take 0.075% to 0.1%. Sequencing was performed on CD4+ T cells from PBMCs. Receptor source: a human donor in good health.

The chain joins TRBV24-1 to TRBJ2-3, with 8 bases identical to TRBD1. CDR1 KGHDR and CDR2 SFDVKD come from the germline V gene. V lost 4 bases, J lost 0 bases, and 2 bases stayed unmatched. CDR3 length: 15 amino acids. For the CDR3, the DNA is TGTGCCACCAGTGAGACAGGGGTTAGCACAGATACGCAGTATTTT. Residues: CATSETGVSTDTQYF.

This chain links TRBV5-8 with TRBJ2-3; D not certain. The CDR3 is 15 residues long. Trimming removed 6 bases at V and 1 base at J, with 15 bases between. CDR1 is SGHTS, CDR2 YDEGEE, per germline. The CDR3 reads CASTPVGQRTDTQYF. The DNA for the CDR3 is TGTGCCAGCACCCCGGTCGGGCAGCGCACAGATACGCAGTATTTT.

This chain uses TRBV27 with TRBJ1-2; TRBD1 is a possible D gene (5 bases). The CDR3 totals 15 residues. Germline assignment: CDR1 MNHEY and CDR2 SMNVEV (reference sequence). The V end was cut by 3 bases, the J end by 2 bases, with 13 bases between. For the CDR3, the DNA is TGTGCCAGCAGTTTTGAGGGGCCCCGAAACTATGGCTACACCTTC. It yields the protein CASSFEGPRNYGYTF.

Here the CDR3 reads CASSLRGTSGANVLTF. CDR3 bases: TGTGCCAGCAGTTTAAGAGGGACCTCTGGGGCCAACGTCCTGACTTTC. This sequence joins TRBV27 and TRBJ2-6, with D perhaps TRBD1 or TRBD2 (5 bases each). V was shortened by 2 bases and J by 0 bases, with 8 bases between the two germline ends. The CDR3 totals 16 residues. Germline CDR1 is MNHEY and CDR2 is SMNVEV (reference sequence).

The chain couples TRBV24-1 to TRBJ1-3, with D perhaps matching TRBD1 (5 bases). This CDR3 comprises 15 residues. From germline, CDR1 is KGHDR and CDR2 SFDVKD. With 1 base removed from V and 13 bases from J, the gap between germline ends came to 19 bases. The CDR3 bases are TGTGCCACCAGTGATTTTGCGGACACAGGAAACAGGATATATTTT. Translated, it gives CATSDFADTGNRIYF.

V gene TRBV3-1 combines with J gene TRBJ2-3; TRBD2 agrees at 10 bases. CDR1 and CDR2 from the germline V gene are LGHDT and YNNKEL (reference sequence). CDR3 size: 17 residues. V dropped 5 bases and J dropped 4; count of bases not matched to a gene: 12. The CDR3 region is CASSGGGLAGVPDTQYF. The DNA for the CDR3 is TGTGCCAGCAGCGGCGGTGGGCTAGCGGGGGTACCAGATACGCAGTATTTT.

This rearrangement joins TRBV7-2 to TRBJ1-2; D possibly corresponds to TRBD1 (5 bases). CDR3 length: 14 amino acids. Germline V gene sequence: CDR1 SGHTA, CDR2 FQGNSA. V lost 3 bases to trimming and J lost 4 bases, with 12 bases between them. The CDR3 protein is CASSFGGTSYGYTF. In DNA form, the CDR3 reads TGTGCCAGCAGCTTTGGAGGGACGAGCTATGGCTACACCTTC.

The rearrangement joins TRBV7-9 to TRBJ1-6, with a weak D call TRBD1 (6 bases). CDR1 is SEHNR, CDR2 FQNEAQ, per germline (reference sequence). The CDR3 consists of 15 residues. The V end was cut by 5 bases, the J end by 14 bases, with 22 bases between. CDR3 coding DNA: TGTGCCAGCAGCCACGCCAGGGGCGCCCCTTCGGCCCTCCACTTT. Residues: CASSHARGAPSALHF. Full variable domain (remainder filled in from reference TRBV7-9 and TRBJ1-6): DTGVSQNPRHKITKRGQNVTFRCDPISEHNRLYWYRQTLGQGPEFLTYFQNEAQLEKSRLLSDRFSAERPKGSFSTLEIQRTEQGDSAMYLCASSHARGAPSALHFGNGTRLTVT.

The V and J genes are TRBV7-3 and TRBJ1-1; no firm D call. CDR1 is SGHTA and CDR2 is FQGTGA in the germline V gene. Between the trimmed V and J ends, which lost 5 bases and 5 bases, there was a span of 12 bases. The CDR3 has 13 amino acids. The CDR3 here is CASSTSRETEAFF. The CDR3 DNA is TGTGCCAGCAGCACTAGCCGAGAGACTGAAGCTTTCTTT. The full variable domain, completed using reference TRBV7-3 and TRBJ1-1, is GAGVSQTPSNKVTEKGKYVELRCDPISGHTALYWYRQSLGQGPEFLIYFQGTGAADDSGLPNDRFFAVRPEGSVSTLKIQRTERGDSAVYLCASSTSRETEAFFGQGTRLTVV.

The V gene is TRBV28, the J gene TRBJ2-7; 7 positions agree with TRBD2. Trimming cost V 4 bases and J 3 bases; bases outside gene matches: 12. This CDR3 is built from 16 residues. Germline V CDR1 and CDR2: MDHEN, SYDVKM. The CDR3 nucleotides are TGTGCCAGCAGTTCTAAATGGGCGGGGAGGGACTACGAGCAGTACTTC. As protein: CASSSKWAGRDYEQYF.

The J gene is TRBJ2-7, the V gene TRBV28; 10 positions agree with TRBD1. After removal of 6 bases from V and 2 bases from J, the junction contained 1 base not matched to a gene. The germline CDR1 and CDR2 sequences are MDHEN and SYDVKM. This CDR3 is built from 13 residues. In nucleotides, the CDR3 is TGTGCCAGCAGGACAGGGGGCCCCTACGAGCAGTACTTC. Its protein product is CASRTGGPYEQYF. The full variable domain, in which reference TRBV28 and TRBJ2-7 provide the parts outside the CDR3, is DVKVTQSSRYLVKRTGEKVFLECVQDMDHENMFWYRQDPGLGLRLIYFSYDVKMKEKGDIPEGYSVSREKKERFSLILESASTNQTSMYLCASRTGGPYEQYFGPGTRLTVT.

The genes are TRBV13 and TRBJ2-2; weak D call: TRBD1 (6 bases). The germline V and J ends were trimmed by 6 bases and 9 bases, with 17 bases remaining between them. This CDR3 spans 14 amino acids. Germline-derived CDR1 and CDR2 are PRHDT and FYEKMQ (reference sequence). The CDR3 region is CASRLAGVHRELFF. CDR3 sequence (DNA): TGTGCCAGCAGGCTGGCAGGGGTCCACCGGGAGCTGTTTTTT. Full variable domain (rest looked up from reference TRBV13 and TRBJ2-2): AAGVIQSPRHLIKEKRETATLKCYPIPRHDTVYWYQQGPGQDPQFLISFYEKMQSDKGSIPDRFSAQQFSDYHSELNMSSLELGDSALYFCASRLAGVHRELFFGEGSRLTVL.

The chain is built from TRBV18 and TRBJ2-3, with D unclear. Deletions cut 4 bases from V and 0 bases from J, with 5 bases between. The length of the CDR3 is 13 residues. The germline gives CDR1 KGHSH, CDR2 LQKENI. The CDR3 sequence is CASSRASTDTQYF. CDR3 in DNA: TGTGCCAGCTCACGAGCTAGCACAGATACGCAGTATTTT.

The gene calls are TRBV9 and TRBJ2-2; a possible D gene is TRBD1 (5 bases). From germline, CDR1 is SGDLS and CDR2 YYNGEE. Trimming removed 1 base from V and 4 bases from J, with 11 bases in between. The CDR3 contains 15 residues. The DNA of the CDR3 is TGTGCCAGCAGCGTACAGGGTAGGGGCACCGGGGAGCTGTTTTTT. Protein: CASSVQGRGTGELFF.

The rearrangement joins TRBV5-1 to TRBJ2-2; D is perhaps TRBD1 (6 bases). Deletions cut 5 bases from V and 4 bases from J, with 15 bases between. Germline CDR1 is SGHRS and CDR2 is YFSETQ. This CDR3 has 15 amino acids. CDR3 in amino acids: CASSRDARGTGELFF. CDR3 coding DNA: TGCGCCAGCAGTCGGGACGCCAGGGGCACCGGGGAGCTGTTTTTT.

This clonotype occurred once. The chain recombines TRBV4-3 with TRBJ1-5; unclear D gene. The germline V gene encodes CDR1 LGHNA and CDR2 YSLEER. CDR3 length: 15 residues. V was pared by 0 bases and J by 0 bases, with 6 bases between. CDR3 nucleotide sequence: TGCGCCAGCAGCCAAGAAATTAATAGCAATCAGCCCCAGCATTTT. It yields the protein CASSQEINSNQPQHF.

The chain employs TRBV12-3 or TRBV12-4 and TRBJ1-1; possibly TRBD1 for D (5 bases). The CDR3 consists of 15 residues. V was cut by 1 base and J by 4 bases, with 13 bases left in between. The CDR3 nucleotides read TGTGCCAGCAGTTTAGGCAGGGATAAGAGCACTGAAGCTTTCTTT. Protein sequence: CASSLGRDKSTEAFF.

This clonotype is a singleton in its sample. The rearrangement joins TRBV7-9 to TRBJ1-5; D unclear. Deletions cut 5 bases from V and 6 bases from J, with 11 bases between. The CDR3 consists of 13 residues. CDR1 is SEHNR and CDR2 is FQNEAQ in the germline V gene (reference sequence). The CDR3 nucleotides read TGTGCCAGCAGCGACCGGGGAGGTCAGCCCCAGCATTTT. Its protein is CASSDRGGQPQHF.

The table lists this clonotype with a few counts. The chain couples TRBV3-1 to TRBJ2-3, with no clear D. Trimming took 8 bases from V and 3 from J, leaving 6 bases between them. Germline V gives CDR1 LGHDT, CDR2 YNNKEL (reference sequence). The CDR3 totals 11 residues. CDR3 nucleotides: TGTGCCAGCTCTGCAACAGATACGCAGTATTTT. Translated, it gives CASSATDTQYF.

The gene calls are TRBV18 and TRBJ2-4, with D perhaps matching TRBD1 (6 bases). The CDR3 totals 13 residues. CDR1 is KGHSH and CDR2 is LQKENI in the germline V gene. V was shortened by 0 bases and J by 8 bases, with 8 bases between the two germline ends. The CDR3 reads CASSPPGADIQYF. In nucleotides, the CDR3 is TGTGCCAGCTCACCACCGGGGGCGGACATTCAGTACTTC.

This clonotype has just one count. The CDR3 region is CASSQVPAGLGTYGYTF. The CDR3 DNA sequence: TGCGCCAGCAGCCAAGTACCGGCGGGCCTTGGGACCTATGGCTACACCTTC. The V call is TRBV4-1, the J call TRBJ1-2, with D possibly being TRBD1 (5 bases). V lost 1 base to trimming and J lost 4 bases, with 19 bases between them. Germline CDR1 is MGHRA and CDR2 is YSYEKL. The CDR3 has 17 amino acids.

CDR3 sequence reads: CASRWTAEHGYTF. The CDR3 region has the DNA TGTGCCAGCAGGTGGACAGCGGAGCATGGCTACACCTTC. This chain joins TRBV6-6 and TRBJ1-2; weak D call: TRBD1 (6 bases). Trimming took 6 bases from V and 6 from J, leaving 14 bases between them. Germline V gene sequence: CDR1 MNHNY, CDR2 SVGAGI (reference sequence). The CDR3 has 13 amino acids.

CDR3 nucleotides: TGTGCCAGCAGTTGGGCAGGCACAGATACGCAGTATTTT. Its protein product is CASSWAGTDTQYF. The chain carries TRBV28 and TRBJ2-3, with D uncertain. This CDR3 comprises 13 residues. CDR1 is MDHEN, CDR2 SYDVKM, per germline. Trimming shortened V by 4 bases and J by 1 base, and 6 bases separated the two germline ends.

The chain joins TRBV7-9 to TRBJ1-1, with 7 bases fitting TRBD1. Trimming took 5 bases from V and 6 from J; bases not matched to a gene: 12. This CDR3 has 15 residues. Germline V gene lookup returns CDR1 SEHNR and CDR2 FQNEAQ (reference sequence). Written as DNA, the CDR3 is TGTGCCAGCAGCCCTGGTACAGGGGTGGTCCCTGAAGCTTTCTTT. As protein: CASSPGTGVVPEAFF. The entire variable domain, with the rest obtained from reference TRBV7-9 and TRBJ1-1, is as follows: DTGVSQNPRHKITKRGQNVTFRCDPISEHNRLYWYRQTLGQGPEFLTYFQNEAQLEKSRLLSDRFSAERPKGSFSTLEIQRTEQGDSAMYLCASSPGTGVVPEAFFGQGTRLTVV.

As regards this clonotype: Mismatch with germline at one junction end may stem from a read error. The chain joins TRBV20-1 to TRBJ1-4; D is perhaps TRBD1 (6 bases). Germline-derived CDR1 and CDR2 are DFQATT and SNEGSKA (reference sequence). CDR3 length: 14 amino acids. CDR3 sequence reads: CSASAGTTNEKLFF. DNA of the CDR3: TGCAGTGCTAGCGCCGGGACAACGAATGAAAAACTGTTTTTT.

The V and J genes are TRBV29-1 and TRBJ2-7, with unresolved D. Per the germline V gene, CDR1 is SQVTM and CDR2 is ANQGSEA. CDR3 length equals 12 residues. V lost 6 bases and J lost 5, with 14 bases in between. CDR3 nucleotide sequence: TGCAGCGTCGCTAAGGGAAGGGACGAGCAGTACTTC. Its translation: CSVAKGRDEQYF.

This clonotype has a single count. The chain carries TRBV11-2 and TRBJ2-7; 11 bases map to TRBD1. J was trimmed by 2 bases and V by 3 bases; bases with no gene match: 3. This CDR3 region has 15 residues. CDR1 is SGHAT, CDR2 FQNNGV, per germline. CDR3 loop: CASSLGQGVPYEQYF. In DNA form, the CDR3 reads TGTGCCAGCAGCTTGGGACAGGGGGTTCCCTACGAGCAGTACTTC.

V gene TRBV29-1 combines with J gene TRBJ2-4, with 9 bases fitting TRBD1. CDR3 length: 15 amino acids. Germline V lookup: CDR1 SQVTM, CDR2 ANQGSEA. V was clipped by 7 bases and J by 5 bases; unmatched bases: 12. In nucleotides, the CDR3 is TGCAGCGCTACCCGGACAGGGGTCTCCCAAAACATTCAGTACTTC. Translating gives CSATRTGVSQNIQYF.

The genes are TRBV20-1 and TRBJ2-3; TRBD2 might be the D (5 bases). Germline CDR1 and CDR2: DFQATT and SNEGSKA (reference sequence). With 1 base removed from V and 1 base from J, the gap between germline ends came to 6 bases. This CDR3 has 13 amino acids. Here the CDR3 reads CSARVSGTDTQYF. The CDR3 DNA sequence: TGCAGTGCTAGAGTTAGCGGCACAGATACGCAGTATTTT.

This chain joins TRBV23-1 and TRBJ2-7; D gene uncertain. TRBV23-1 is an open reading frame, and its role is uncertain. V lost 2 bases and J 2 bases, leaving 4 bases between the germline ends. The CDR3 length is 12 residues. CDR3 DNA: TGCGCCAGCAGTCAAGGGGCCTACGAGCAGTACTTC. Translated, it gives CASSQGAYEQYF.